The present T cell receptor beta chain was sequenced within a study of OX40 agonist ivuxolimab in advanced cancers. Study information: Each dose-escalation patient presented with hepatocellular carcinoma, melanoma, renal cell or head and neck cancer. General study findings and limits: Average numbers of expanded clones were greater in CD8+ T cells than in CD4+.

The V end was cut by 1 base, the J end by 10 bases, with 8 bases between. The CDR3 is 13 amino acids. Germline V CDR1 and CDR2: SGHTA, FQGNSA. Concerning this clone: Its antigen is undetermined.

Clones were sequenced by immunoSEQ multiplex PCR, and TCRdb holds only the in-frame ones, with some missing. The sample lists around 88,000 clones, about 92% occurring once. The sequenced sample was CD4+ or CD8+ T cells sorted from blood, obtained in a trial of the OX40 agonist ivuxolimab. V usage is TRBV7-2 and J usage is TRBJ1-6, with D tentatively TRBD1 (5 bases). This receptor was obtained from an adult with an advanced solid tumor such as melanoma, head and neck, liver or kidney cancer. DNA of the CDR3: TGTGCCAGCAGCTTAGTGCGGGACTCACCCCTCCACTTT. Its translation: CASSLVRDSPLHF.